This T cell receptor (beta chain) was sequenced for a study of lymphopenia after photon versus proton radiotherapy. Sequencing used immunoSEQ multiplex PCR; TCRdb keeps in-frame clones, though not all of them. The sample has approximately 47,000 clones, 85% seen once; the top ten hold 2.2%. With respect to this clone: Its target is not known.

The CDR3 sequence is 14 residues long. The V and J ends lost 0 bases and 3 bases respectively, with 6 bases between them. Germline loops: CDR1 LGHNA, CDR2 YNFKEQ. The study, taken as a whole, reports: Post-nadir TCR diversity decline inversely tracked overall survival among those who died. Proton therapy kept repertoires fairly stable, unlike photons, which gained effector/memory cells.

The sequence was obtained from a man aged 40-55 years with gastric cancer. The chain is built from TRBV4-2 and TRBJ1-5; D is undetermined. The material was peripheral blood, obtained from a patient treated with photon-based radiotherapy. The CDR3 nucleotides are TGTGCCAGCAGCCAAGATTGGGTCAATCAGCCCCAGCATTTT. Protein: CASSQDWVNQPQHF.